The present T cell receptor (beta chain) was sequenced within a study of T cell changes during pregnancy in multiple sclerosis. The CDR3 runs 16 residues. Losses at the gene ends were 1 base for V and 5 bases for J; bases not matched to a gene: 6. From germline, CDR1 is MGHRA and CDR2 YSYEKL. Generated by immunoSEQ multiplex PCR, the TCRdb table keeps only in-frame clones and is missing some. The sample has about 70,000 clones, under 95% seen once. This receptor was obtained from a female donor with multiple sclerosis, enrolled in a pregnancy study. This chain connects TRBV4-1 to TRBJ2-1; 9 bases are a match to TRBD2. The source material was peripheral blood, sampled after pregnancy. DNA of the CDR3: TGCGCCAGCAGCCAAGGACTAGCGGAAAACAACAATGAGCAGTTCTTC. Translating gives CASSQGLAENNNEQFF.